Each of the 3 T cell receptor beta chains below was sequenced from the same sample in a study of tumor-infiltrating lymphocytes in oesophageal squamous cell carcinoma. TCRdb passed the PCR reads through MiXCR, listing each CDR3 protein once. The data contain approximately 18,000 distinct CDR3 sequences, 30% to 50% of them singletons. The sample comprised blood. All receptors come from a male donor with esophageal squamous cell carcinoma.

The chain combines TRBV28 with TRBJ2-7; the match to TRBD2 covers 8 bases. This CDR3 contains 14 residues. V trimming: 8 bases; J trimming: 6 bases; junction bases outside the gene matches: 12. CDR1 MDHEN and CDR2 SYDVKM come from the germline V gene. CDR3 sequence (DNA): TGTGCCAGCTGCGTGGGACTAGTGGCGGGCGAGCAGTACTTC. It translates to CASCVGLVAGEQYF.

This clonotype was seen more than once but under ten times. The chain employs TRBV6-1 and TRBJ1-2; possibly TRBD1 for D (5 bases). Germline V gives CDR1 MNHNS, CDR2 SASEGT. V lost 8 bases and J 3 bases, leaving 10 bases between the germline ends. The CDR3 spans 12 residues. The chain's CDR3 is CASGGGYYGYTF. DNA of the CDR3: TGTGCCAGCGGTGGGGGTTACTATGGCTACACCTTC.

The chain carries TRBV10-3 and TRBJ1-2; 7 bases line up with TRBD1. V trimming: 7 bases; J trimming: 5 bases; junction bases outside the gene matches: 7. The CDR3 totals 13 residues. CDR1 and CDR2 from the germline V gene are ENHRY and SYGVKD. The CDR3 bases are TGTGCCATCAATGGACAGGAGGAGTATGGCTACACCTTC. Amino acids: CAINGQEEYGYTF.